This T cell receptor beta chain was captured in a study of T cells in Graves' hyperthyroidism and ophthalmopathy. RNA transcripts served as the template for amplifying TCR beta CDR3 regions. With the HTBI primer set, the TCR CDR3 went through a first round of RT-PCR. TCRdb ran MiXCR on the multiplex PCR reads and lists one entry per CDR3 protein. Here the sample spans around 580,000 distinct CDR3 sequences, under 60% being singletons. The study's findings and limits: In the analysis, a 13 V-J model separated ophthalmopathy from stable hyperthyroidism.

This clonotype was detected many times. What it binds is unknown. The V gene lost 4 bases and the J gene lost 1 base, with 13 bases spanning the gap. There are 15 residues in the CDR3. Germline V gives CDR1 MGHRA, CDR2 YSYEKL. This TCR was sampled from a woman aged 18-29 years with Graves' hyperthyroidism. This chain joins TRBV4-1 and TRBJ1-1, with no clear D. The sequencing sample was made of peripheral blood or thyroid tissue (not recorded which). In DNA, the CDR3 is TGCGCCAGCAGCCCCGACTCCGAGAGGAACACTGAAGCTTTCTTT. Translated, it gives CASSPDSERNTEAFF.